There are a few counts of the clone carrying this T cell receptor (beta chain). The antigen is unknown. cDNA synthesis used the whole RNA isolate, giving expressed TCRB sequences. Clones were sequenced by immunoSEQ multiplex PCR, and TCRdb holds only the in-frame ones, with some missing. This sample carries about 160,000 clones, about 8.1% of them seen once, and the ten largest clones take over 0.45%. V was clipped by 2 bases and J by 5 bases; unmatched bases: 6. CDR1 and CDR2 from the germline V gene are LNHDA and SQIVND (reference sequence). CDR3 length equals 15 residues. This sample stems from a study of beta chain features in type 1 diabetes. Whole-study findings and limits: Researchers reported that naive, central memory and Treg TCRB repertoires appeared more similar in patients than in healthy donors. Type 1 diabetes patients had VDJ junctions that carried fewer insertions and more deletions. In all four CD4+ subsets, TCRB CDR3 length was significantly, moderately reduced in type 1 diabetes.

A single heparinised draw of approximately 110 mL on average was taken per donor. The sequenced sample was central memory CD4+ T cells from blood. The chain is built from TRBV19 and TRBJ2-1; TRBD1 matches at 7 bases. The TCR originated in a woman younger than 35 with type 1 diabetes. The CDR3 loop is CASSILPTGHNEQFF. The CDR3 DNA reads TGTGCCAGTAGTATACTGCCGACAGGGCACAATGAGCAGTTCTTC.